This T cell receptor beta chain was identified during a study of CXCR3-negative and CXCR3-positive naive CD8 T cells. Study-level background: Each library gave roughly 1.6 +/- 0.3 million of approximately 150 million TRB reads.

The CDR3 loop spans 14 amino acids. CDR1 and CDR2 (germline): MNHNS, SASEGT. Worth noting for this clonotype: The antigen remains unidentified.

Study results and limitations: Higher TRB CDR3 hydrophobicity marked CXCR3-positive naive cells relative to CXCR3-negative naive cells.

UMI-labeled TRB cDNA libraries were prepared by 5' RACE. For each CDR3 protein, TCRdb gives one entry from its re-call of the 5' RACE reads, without DNA. The specimen's table records 70,000 to 100,000 distinct CDR3 sequences. The sequencing sample was made of naive CXCR3- CD8+ T cells from blood. Subset indicated: CD45RO-CCR7+CD27+CD95- naive CD8+ T cells lacking CXCR3 (TNR3-). The receptor's source is a human donor in good health. Some clones in this sample may be carry-over from other donors' samples. The chain has TRBV6-1 and TRBJ2-7; TCRdb's D call, TRBD1, is unchecked because there is no DNA. This chain's CDR3 is CASRIFGTGYEQYF.